This TCR beta chain was identified during a study of cytomegalovirus exposure and HLA in healthy donors. Points from the study as a whole: The study designated about 180 TCR beta chains cytomegalovirus-associated. Subsequent analysis showed first-cohort TCR clusters tending to co-occur in 95 to 150 validation repertoires.

Germline V CDR1 and CDR2: MDHEN, SYDVKM. Trimming removed 2 bases from V and 12 bases from J; junction bases left unmatched: 2. The CDR3 is 11 residues long. The assay was immunoSEQ multiplex PCR, and TCRdb's table has in-frame clones only and misses some. The profile shows about 64,000 clones, roughly 96% of them singletons. On this clone: Its specificity is not known.

The specimen sequenced was PBMCs. The chain uses TRBV28 and TRBJ1-2, with TRBD1 identical over 8 bases. The source is a woman under 30 in good health and CMV-seropositive. The CDR3 bases are TGTGCCAGCAGTTTACGGACAGGGCACACCTTC. Its translation: CASSLRTGHTF.